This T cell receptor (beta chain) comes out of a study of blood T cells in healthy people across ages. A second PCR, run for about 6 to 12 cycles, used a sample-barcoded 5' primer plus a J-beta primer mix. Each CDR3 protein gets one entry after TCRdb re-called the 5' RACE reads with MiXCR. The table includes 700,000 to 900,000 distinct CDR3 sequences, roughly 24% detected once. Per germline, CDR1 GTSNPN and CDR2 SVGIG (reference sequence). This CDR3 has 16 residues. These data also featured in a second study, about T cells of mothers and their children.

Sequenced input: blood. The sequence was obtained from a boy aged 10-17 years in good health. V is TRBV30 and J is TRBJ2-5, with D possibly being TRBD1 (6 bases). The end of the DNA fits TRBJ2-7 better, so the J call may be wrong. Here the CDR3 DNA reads TGTGCCTGGAGAGCAGGGGCCACCTATACTTCCTACGAGCAGTACTTC. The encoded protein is CAWRAGATYTSYEQYF.